The sequence of this TCR beta chain was determined in a study of T cell responses to AZD1222 COVID-19 vaccine. Study details: Some second doses came at about 4 weeks and others at about 12 weeks; these were pooled. General study points: Donors were chiefly white British, with a greater number of females, and clonal diversity was perhaps underestimated. Compared with day 0, the breadth and depth of the Spike-specific TCR repertoire rose significantly after two doses of AZD1222.

Worth noting for this clone: The antigen is unknown.

Produced via immunoSEQ multiplex PCR; TCRdb's table is partial and in-frame only. The sample lists about 190,000 clones; roughly 92% were seen once. CDR1 is MNHEY and CDR2 is SMNVEV in the germline V gene (reference sequence). The CDR3 has 14 amino acids. J lost 10 bases, V lost 5 bases, and 7 bases had no gene match. The TCR was taken from an adult in good health. The material was peripheral blood, obtained on day 0 of AZD1222 vaccination. This chain connects TRBV27 to TRBJ1-6; 8 nucleotides line up with TRBD1. CDR3 nucleotides: TGTGCCAGCAGTACAGGGGGTGGTCGGTCACCCCTCCACTTT. It translates to CASSTGGGRSPLHF.